This T cell receptor (beta chain) emerged from a study of spatial heterogeneity in lung cancer (dated by TCRdb to the late 2010s). Regarding the research as a whole: Donors were over 60 patients with early-stage, untreated non-small cell lung cancer from the lung TRACERx cohort. Follow-up PBMC samples were sequenced whenever the samples were available, and the median time to follow-up was roughly 2 years after resection. More beta-chain than alpha-chain transcripts were consistently detected, likely reflecting higher beta-chain transcript abundance. In the raw uncorrected reads, each unique combination of TCR and UMI appeared more than ten times on average. The study quantitatively compared TCR alpha and beta repertoires across multiple tumor regions, matched nontumor lung and blood in non-small cell lung cancer. TCR repertoire features were related to nonsynonymous mutation counts determined by whole-exome sequencing of tumor tissue. At surgery, both alpha and beta chains were TCR-sequenced in 200 to 250 tumor regions, 63 to 80 matched nontumor lung samples and 56 PBMC samples. Beyond this particular receptor, the publication reports: Additional single-cell paired TCR alpha and beta sequencing was considered necessary to confirm, at a functional level, the hypothesis that regional TCRs recognize regional mutations. Ubiquitous expanded tumor TCRs showed up in blood more often at tumor resection than at routine follow-up. Only 14 to 15 patients were included in comparisons of baseline and follow-up blood repertoires.

This sample's time point label indicates: blood at routine non-recurrence follow-up after resection. Whole RNA extracted from tumor and nontumor lung tissue, or from cryopreserved PBMC samples, was used for TCR sequencing without cell sorting. A patient was chosen for TCR sequencing only when enough RNA was available from at least two tumor regions. The receptor library was made with 5' RACE. The run used a NextSeq 500. In the TCR library protocol, a unique molecular identifier was attached to each TCR cDNA molecule so that PCR and sequencing errors could be corrected. The paper's processing steps were these. Decombinator tools were used for TCR identification, UMI-based error correction and CDR3 extraction. Expanded TCRs were defined as those above a frequency of 2 per 1,000, corresponding to the top 1% of the tumor frequency distribution. Renyi diversity was calculated using the R vegan package after each repertoire was subsampled 100 times to 5,000 TCRs. To build CDR3 similarity networks, amino acid triplet string-kernel similarity was used, and CDR3s were connected when their pairwise similarity was above 0.82. Using fastp trimming at Q25 and MiXCR clonotype assembly, TCRdb reanalyzed the public sequencing data and kept in-frame beta chains. Rows are combined by CDR3 protein, so each entry shows the most common genes and DNA. These V and J calls rely on TCRdb rather than the paper's analysis. The sample table holds roughly 120,000 distinct CDR3 sequences, of which 9.5% to 15% were seen once. The ten most abundant clones make up 15% to 20% of the sample.

As regards this clonotype: The clone's antigen remains unknown. Base qualities were left out, and no much larger clone turns up one base away.

This specimen was PBMCs, taken at follow-up. This receptor was taken from a male donor with early-stage non-small cell lung cancer.

The CDR3 protein sequence reads: CASSRYQETQYF. The nucleotide sequence is given as TGTGCCAGCAGCCGCTACCAAGAGACCCAGTACTTC. The receptor chain draws on TRBV7-8 and TRBJ2-5, with no confidently assigned D gene. The CDR3 runs 12 amino acids, cysteine and phenylalanine included. The only DNA kept is the CDR3, 36 bases in frame from the first base. Based on the germline V gene, the CDR1 and CDR2 sequences are SGHVS and FQNEAQ. V is pared back by 5 bases and J by 0 bases, with 4 bases lying between the germline termini.